This TCR beta chain was captured by sequencing in a study of blood T cell repertoires in COVID-19. As for the study in general: Researchers got acute and convalescent COVID-19 samples from the United States, Italy and Spain.

As handled by the study authors: How many nucleated cells were present was estimated from reference gene primer amplification. Method: immunoSEQ multiplex PCR; TCRdb's copy keeps in-frame clones and lacks some. That table is the source of V, J and clone size, and D and trimming were worked out from the DNA. The data show 100,000 to 150,000 clones, 75% to 85% seen once. V lost 3 bases, J lost 7 bases, and 13 bases lay in between. CDR3 size: 13 residues. Per germline, CDR1 SGHNT and CDR2 YYREEE (reference sequence). The gene calls are TRBV5-4 and TRBJ1-1; the D is unclear. The material sequenced was peripheral blood. The sequence was obtained from a woman aged 50 to 65 with acute or convalescent COVID-19. The CDR3 loop is CASSYSTFGEAFF. The CDR3 DNA reads TGTGCCAGCAGCTACTCGACATTTGGTGAAGCTTTCTTT. Supplemented by reference TRBV5-4 and TRBJ1-1, the full variable domain reads ETGVTQSPTHLIKTRGQQVTLRCSSQSGHNTVSWYQQALGQGPQFIFQYYREEENGRGNFPPRFSGLQFPNYSSELNVNALELDDSALYLCASSYSTFGEAFFGQGTRLTVV.